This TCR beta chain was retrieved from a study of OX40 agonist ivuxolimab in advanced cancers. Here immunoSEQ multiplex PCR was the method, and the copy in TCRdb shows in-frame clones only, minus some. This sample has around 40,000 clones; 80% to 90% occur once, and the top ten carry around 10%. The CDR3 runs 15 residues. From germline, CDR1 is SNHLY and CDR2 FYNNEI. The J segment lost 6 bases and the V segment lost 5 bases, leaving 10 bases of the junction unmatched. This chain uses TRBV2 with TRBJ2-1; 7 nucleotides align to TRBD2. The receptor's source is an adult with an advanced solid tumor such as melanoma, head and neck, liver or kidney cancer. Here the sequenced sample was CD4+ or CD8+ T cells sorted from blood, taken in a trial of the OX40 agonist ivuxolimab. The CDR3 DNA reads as TGTGCCAGCAGTACCCGGGACTATAGGGTCAATGAGCAGTTCTTC. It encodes CASSTRDYRVNEQFF.